The table lists the clone carrying this T cell receptor beta chain with a few counts. Its target is unknown. The data stem from a study of T-cell memory formation after mild COVID-19. Points from the study as a whole: Pre-infection memory already had some responding clones, implying cross-reactive memory joined.

TCRdb processed the 5' RACE reads anew with MiXCR; each CDR3 protein has one entry. The profile covers 89,000 or so distinct CDR3 sequences, with 9.5% to 15% appearing a single time and around two fifths taken by the ten largest. The clonotype was recovered from a man younger than 35 who had mild COVID-19 (a few samples of this study predate the infection). Cell type and time point are not known. Sequenced sample: PBMCs or a T cell subset sorted from them (not recorded which).

CDR3: CSATIDRQETQYF. CDR3 nucleotide sequence: TGCAGTGCTACAATTGACAGGCAAGAGACCCAGTACTTC. The rearrangement joins TRBV20-1 to TRBJ2-5, with D tentatively TRBD1 (6 bases). Germline V gives CDR1 DFQATT, CDR2 SNEGSKA (reference sequence). Deletions cut 4 bases from V and 2 bases from J, with 11 bases between. The CDR3 length is 13 residues.